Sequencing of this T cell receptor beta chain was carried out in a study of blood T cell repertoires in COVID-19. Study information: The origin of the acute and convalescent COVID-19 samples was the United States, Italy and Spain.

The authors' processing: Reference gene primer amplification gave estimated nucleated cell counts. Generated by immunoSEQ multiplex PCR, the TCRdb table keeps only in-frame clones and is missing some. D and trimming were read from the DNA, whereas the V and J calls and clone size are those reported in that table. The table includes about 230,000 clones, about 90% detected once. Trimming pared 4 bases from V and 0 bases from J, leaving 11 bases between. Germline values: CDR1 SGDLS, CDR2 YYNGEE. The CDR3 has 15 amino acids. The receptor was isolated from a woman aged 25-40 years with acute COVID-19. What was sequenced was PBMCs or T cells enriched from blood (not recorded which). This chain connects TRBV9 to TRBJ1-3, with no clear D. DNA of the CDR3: TGTGCCAGCAGCCTCAGGTCAAGCTCTGGAAACACCATATATTTT. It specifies CASSLRSSSGNTIYF.